Included here is one T cell receptor beta chain sequence, with context. Its target is not known. These data are taken from a study of T cells after yellow fever vaccination. General study findings and limits: Most primary-vaccination clones reappeared after the booster (approximately 97% CD4, 88% CD8).

This CDR3 contains 13 residues. J gave up 4 bases and V 4 bases, and 6 bases lay outside the gene matches. Germline values: CDR1 DFQATT, CDR2 SNEGSKA (reference sequence). The study made its TCR cDNA through 5'RACE template switching. That step introduced a universal primer site along with UMIs. TCRdb re-called the 5' RACE reads with MiXCR, one entry per CDR3 protein. This repertoire shows 250,000 or so distinct CDR3 sequences, 5.5% to 8.5% found once; its top ten account for more than 1%. The J gene is TRBJ2-7, the V gene TRBV20-1; TRBD2 matches 8 bases. This TCR was sampled from a man aged 25-45 years who received the YFV17D yellow fever vaccine. Material: CD4+ T cells sorted from PBMCs, obtained on the day of the yellow fever booster vaccination. The CDR3 nucleotides read TGCAGTGCTACCCCGGGGGGGTGGTACGAGCAGTACTTC. Translated, it gives CSATPGGWYEQYF.